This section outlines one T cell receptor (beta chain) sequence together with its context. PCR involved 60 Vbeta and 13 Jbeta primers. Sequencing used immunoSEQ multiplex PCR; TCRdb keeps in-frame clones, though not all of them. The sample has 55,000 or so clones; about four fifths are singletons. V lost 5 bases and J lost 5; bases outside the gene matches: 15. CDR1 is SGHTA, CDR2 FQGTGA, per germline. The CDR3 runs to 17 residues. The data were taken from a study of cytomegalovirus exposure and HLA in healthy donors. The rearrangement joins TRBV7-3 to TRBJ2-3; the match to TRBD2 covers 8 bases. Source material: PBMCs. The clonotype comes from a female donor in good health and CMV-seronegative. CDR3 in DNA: TGTGCCAGCAGCCCGGCGTTGGGGGGCGGGGGGCGAGATACGCAGTATTTT. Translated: CASSPALGGGGRDTQYF.